This TCR beta chain was profiled in a study of T cells in Graves' hyperthyroidism and ophthalmopathy. Researchers amplified the TCR beta CDR3 regions from RNA transcripts. HTBI primers were employed in a first-round RT-PCR of the TCR CDR3. TCRdb passed the multiplex PCR reads through MiXCR, listing each CDR3 protein once. The sample contains approximately 400,000 distinct CDR3 sequences, about 14% of which appear only once. The CDR3 has 15 residues. Trimming cost V 10 bases and J 4 bases, with 21 bases left between them. CDR1 and CDR2 (germline): LNHDA, SQIVND (reference sequence). This clonotype was seen at least ten times.

The sample was blood. The chain uses TRBV19 and TRBJ2-3, with D perhaps matching TRBD2 (5 bases). The TCR originated in a woman aged 25 to 39 with Graves' ophthalmopathy. The DNA for the CDR3 is TGTGCCACCGCAAGCAAAGCGGACTCCGCAGATACGCAGTATTTT. Translated: CATASKADSADTQYF.